These 8 T cell receptor beta chains share one sample of origin, sequenced in a study of a mutant IDH1 vaccine in newly diagnosed glioma. The time point denotes: week 11, during vaccination. Mutant IDH1 20-mer peptide, at 300 ug, made up each vaccine dose, with topical imiquimod. Antigen specificity for these receptors is unknown. Libraries were prepared by immunoSEQ multiplex PCR; TCRdb keeps only in-frame clonotypes and omits some of them. The sample lists about 24,000 clones, around 80% occurring once. The sequences come from PBMCs, collected from a glioma patient whose treatment included an IDH1 peptide vaccine. The receptors originated from a middle-aged man with glioma.

The V gene is TRBV30, the J gene TRBJ2-1, with D hard to call. Germline V gene sequence: CDR1 GTSNPN, CDR2 SVGIG (reference sequence). The CDR3 contains 12 residues. With 2 bases removed from V and 5 bases from J, the gap between germline ends came to 7 bases. The CDR3 region is CAWSPSNNEQFF. The CDR3 region has the DNA TGTGCCTGGAGTCCTTCTAACAATGAGCAGTTCTTC.

The genes are TRBV7-2 and TRBJ2-5; 8 positions match TRBD2. The CDR3 covers 13 residues. The germline V gene has CDR1 SGHTA and CDR2 FQGNSA. V gave up 8 bases and J gave up 1 base; unmatched junction bases: 3. The CDR3 protein is CASGAGAQETQYF. As DNA, the CDR3 is TGTGCCAGCGGAGCGGGGGCCCAAGAGACCCAGTACTTC.

V gene TRBV5-4 combines with J gene TRBJ1-5; TRBD1 matches 7 bases. The CDR3 spans 17 residues. V trimming: 2 bases; J trimming: 11 bases; junction bases outside the gene matches: 19. The germline CDR1 and CDR2 sequences are SGHNT and YYREEE (reference sequence). This CDR3 reads CASSFPSGTDFSSAQHF. The CDR3 region has the DNA TGTGCCAGCAGCTTCCCCTCCGGGACAGATTTTTCATCGGCCCAGCATTTT.

The chain is built from TRBV7-9 and TRBJ2-7; 10 bases fit TRBD2. The CDR3 spans 16 residues. Germline trimming cut 1 base from V and 5 bases from J; bases unmatched to any gene: 8. The germline V gene encodes CDR1 SEHNR and CDR2 FQNEAQ (reference sequence). CDR3 sequence: CASSLVAGGIRNEQYF. The CDR3 DNA reads TGTGCCAGCAGCTTAGTAGCGGGAGGAATTAGGAACGAGCAGTACTTC.

This sequence joins TRBV12-5 and TRBJ1-1; 10 bases align to TRBD1. With 6 bases clipped from V and 10 bases from J, the junction kept 11 bases outside the gene matches. The CDR3 consists of 14 residues. Germline V CDR1 and CDR2: LGHNT, FRNRAP. The CDR3 sequence is CASGRSSGTGAAFF. The CDR3 coding sequence is TGTGCTAGTGGCCGATCATCCGGGACAGGGGCAGCTTTCTTT.

V is TRBV29-1 and J is TRBJ2-1; 10 bases match TRBD2. This CDR3 is 14 amino acids long. Germline values: CDR1 SQVTM, CDR2 ANQGSEA. V gave up 7 bases and J gave up 8 bases; unmatched junction bases: 11. For the CDR3, the DNA is TGCAGCGCCGAGGGGGCTAGCGGGAGCGATGAGCAGTTCTTC. Translating gives CSAEGASGSDEQFF.

V usage is TRBV27 and J usage is TRBJ1-1; D might be TRBD1 (6 bases). CDR1 and CDR2 from the germline V gene are MNHEY and SMNVEV (reference sequence). Trimming removed 6 bases at V and 1 base at J, with 18 bases between. The CDR3 runs 16 residues. The CDR3 loop reads CASSTQPGGGNTEAFF. The DNA for the CDR3 is TGTGCCAGCAGCACTCAACCGGGAGGGGGGAACACTGAAGCTTTCTTT.

CDR3 residues: CASSSKGRTPSSYNEQFF. For the CDR3, the DNA is TGTGCCAGCAGCTCGAAAGGGAGGACTCCGAGCTCCTACAATGAGCAGTTCTTC. The chain joins TRBV11-2 to TRBJ2-1; possible D gene TRBD2, 6 bases. Germline-derived CDR1 and CDR2 are SGHAT and FQNNGV. Trimming pared 4 bases from V and 0 bases from J, leaving 19 bases between. This CDR3 region has 18 residues.